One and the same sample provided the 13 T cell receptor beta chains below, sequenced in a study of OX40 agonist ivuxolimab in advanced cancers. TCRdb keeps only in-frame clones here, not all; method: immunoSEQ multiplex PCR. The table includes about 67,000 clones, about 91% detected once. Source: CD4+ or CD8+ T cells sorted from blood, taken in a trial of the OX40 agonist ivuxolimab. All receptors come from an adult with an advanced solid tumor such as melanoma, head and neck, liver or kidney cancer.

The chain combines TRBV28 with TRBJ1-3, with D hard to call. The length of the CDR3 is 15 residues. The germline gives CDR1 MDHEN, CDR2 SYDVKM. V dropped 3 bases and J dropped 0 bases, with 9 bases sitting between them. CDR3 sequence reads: CASSFTMSSGNTIYF. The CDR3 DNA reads TGTGCCAGCAGTTTTACTATGAGCTCTGGAAACACCATATATTTT.

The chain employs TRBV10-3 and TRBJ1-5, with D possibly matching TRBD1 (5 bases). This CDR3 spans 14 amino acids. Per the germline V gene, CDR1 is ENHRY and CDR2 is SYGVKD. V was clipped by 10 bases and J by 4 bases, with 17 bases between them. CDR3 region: CATTDSVLNQPQHF. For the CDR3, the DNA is TGTGCCACGACAGACAGCGTTTTAAATCAGCCCCAGCATTTT.

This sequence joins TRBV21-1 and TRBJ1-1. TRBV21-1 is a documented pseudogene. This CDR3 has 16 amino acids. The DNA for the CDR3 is TGTGCCAGCAGTAGGACGATGCTACACATTCGCACTGAAGCTTTCTTT. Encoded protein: CASSRTMLHIRTEAFF.

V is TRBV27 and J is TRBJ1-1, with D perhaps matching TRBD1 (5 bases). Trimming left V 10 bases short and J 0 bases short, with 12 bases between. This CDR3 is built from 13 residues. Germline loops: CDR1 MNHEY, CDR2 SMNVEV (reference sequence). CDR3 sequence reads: CATEDRLNTEAFF. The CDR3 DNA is TGTGCCACCGAAGACAGACTGAACACTGAAGCTTTCTTT.

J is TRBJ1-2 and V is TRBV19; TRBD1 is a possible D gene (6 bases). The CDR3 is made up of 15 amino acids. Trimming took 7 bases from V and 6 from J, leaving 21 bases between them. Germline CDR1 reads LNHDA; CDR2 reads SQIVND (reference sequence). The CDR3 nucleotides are TGTGCCAGTACCCGGGGGGGCAGGGGACACGATGGCTACACCTTC. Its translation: CASTRGGRGHDGYTF.

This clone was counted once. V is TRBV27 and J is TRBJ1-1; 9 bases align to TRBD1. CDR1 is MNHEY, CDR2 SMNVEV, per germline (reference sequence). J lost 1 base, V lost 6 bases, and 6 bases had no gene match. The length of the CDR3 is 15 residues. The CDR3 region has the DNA TGTGCCAGCAGGCGGACAGGGGTCGGGAACACTGAAGCTTTCTTT. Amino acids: CASRRTGVGNTEAFF.

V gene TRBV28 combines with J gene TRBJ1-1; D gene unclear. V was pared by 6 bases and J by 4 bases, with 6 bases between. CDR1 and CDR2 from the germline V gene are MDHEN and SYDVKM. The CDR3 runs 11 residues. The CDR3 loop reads CASSRGTEAFF. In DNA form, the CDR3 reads TGTGCCAGCAGCCGGGGCACTGAAGCTTTCTTT.

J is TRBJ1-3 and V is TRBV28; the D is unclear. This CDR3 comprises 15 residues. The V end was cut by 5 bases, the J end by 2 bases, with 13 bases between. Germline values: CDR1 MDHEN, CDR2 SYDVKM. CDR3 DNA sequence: TGTGCCAGCAGTACACACGGGGATCCTGGAAACACCATATATTTT. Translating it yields CASSTHGDPGNTIYF.

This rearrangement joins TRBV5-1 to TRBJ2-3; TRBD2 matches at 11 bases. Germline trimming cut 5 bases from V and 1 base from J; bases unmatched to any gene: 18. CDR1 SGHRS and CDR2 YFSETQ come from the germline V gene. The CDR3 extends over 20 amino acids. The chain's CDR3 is CASRFGLAGLRSEGTDTQYF. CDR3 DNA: TGCGCCAGCAGATTCGGACTAGCGGGCCTAAGGTCAGAGGGCACAGATACGCAGTATTTT. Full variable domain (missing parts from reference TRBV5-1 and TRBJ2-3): KAGVTQTPRYLIKTRGQQVTLSCSPISGHRSVSWYQQTPGQGLQFLFEYFSETQRNKGNFPGRFSGRQFSNSRSEMNVSTLELGDSALYLCASRFGLAGLRSEGTDTQYFGPGTRLTVL.

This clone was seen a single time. Here the CDR3 DNA reads TGTGCCAGCAGCCGGGGAGAGAGTGGCACCGGGGAGCTGTTTTTT. Translated: CASSRGESGTGELFF. This chain joins TRBV5-4 and TRBJ2-2; weak D call: TRBD2 (5 bases). Between the trimmed V and J ends, which lost 4 bases and 4 bases, there was a span of 14 bases. Germline values: CDR1 SGHNT, CDR2 YYREEE (reference sequence). The CDR3 has 15 residues. Looking up the rest from reference TRBV5-4 and TRBJ2-2 gives the full variable domain: ETGVTQSPTHLIKTRGQQVTLRCSSQSGHNTVSWYQQALGQGPQFIFQYYREEENGRGNFPPRFSGLQFPNYSSELNVNALELDDSALYLCASSRGESGTGELFFGEGSRLTVL.

The DNA of the CDR3 is TGTGCTAGTGCCCCCGACAGGGGTAATCAGCCCCAGCATTTT. Translating it yields CASAPDRGNQPQHF. The rearrangement uses TRBV12-5 and TRBJ1-5, with TRBD1 identical over 8 bases. V dropped 7 bases and J dropped 4; count of bases not matched to a gene: 6. Germline V gives CDR1 LGHNT, CDR2 FRNRAP. CDR3 length equals 14 residues.

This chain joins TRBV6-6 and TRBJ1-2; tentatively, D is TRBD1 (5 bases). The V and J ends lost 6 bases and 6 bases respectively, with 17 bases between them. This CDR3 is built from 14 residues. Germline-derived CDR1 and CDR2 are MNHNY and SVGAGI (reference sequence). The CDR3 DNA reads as TGTGCCAGCAGACCAAGGGGACTGGGCCATGGCTACACCTTC. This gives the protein CASRPRGLGHGYTF.

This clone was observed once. CDR3 amino acids: CASSSRDRDTQYF. The DNA for the CDR3 is TGTGCCAGCAGCTCCCGCGACAGGGATACGCAGTATTTT. This chain links TRBV5-4 with TRBJ2-3, with a tentative D call TRBD1 (6 bases). The CDR3 has 13 amino acids. Germline V gene data show CDR1 as SGHNT and CDR2 as YYREEE (reference sequence). V was pared by 3 bases and J by 6 bases, with 11 bases between.